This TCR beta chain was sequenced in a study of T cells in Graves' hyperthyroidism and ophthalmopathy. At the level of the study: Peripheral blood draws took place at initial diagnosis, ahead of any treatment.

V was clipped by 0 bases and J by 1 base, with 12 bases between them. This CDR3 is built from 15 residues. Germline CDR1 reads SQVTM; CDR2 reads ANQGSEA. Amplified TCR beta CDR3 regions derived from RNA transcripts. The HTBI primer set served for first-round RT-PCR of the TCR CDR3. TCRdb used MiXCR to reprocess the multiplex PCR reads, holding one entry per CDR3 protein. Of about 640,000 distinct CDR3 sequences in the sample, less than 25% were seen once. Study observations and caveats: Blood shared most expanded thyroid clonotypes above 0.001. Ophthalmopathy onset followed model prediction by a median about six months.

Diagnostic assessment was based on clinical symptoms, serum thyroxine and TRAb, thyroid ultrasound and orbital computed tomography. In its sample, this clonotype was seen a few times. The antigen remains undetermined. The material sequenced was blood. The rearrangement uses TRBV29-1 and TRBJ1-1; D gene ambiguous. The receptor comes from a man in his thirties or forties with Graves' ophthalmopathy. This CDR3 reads CSVEDFRGGNTEAFF. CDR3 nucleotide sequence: TGCAGCGTTGAAGATTTTCGAGGCGGGAACACTGAAGCTTTCTTT.